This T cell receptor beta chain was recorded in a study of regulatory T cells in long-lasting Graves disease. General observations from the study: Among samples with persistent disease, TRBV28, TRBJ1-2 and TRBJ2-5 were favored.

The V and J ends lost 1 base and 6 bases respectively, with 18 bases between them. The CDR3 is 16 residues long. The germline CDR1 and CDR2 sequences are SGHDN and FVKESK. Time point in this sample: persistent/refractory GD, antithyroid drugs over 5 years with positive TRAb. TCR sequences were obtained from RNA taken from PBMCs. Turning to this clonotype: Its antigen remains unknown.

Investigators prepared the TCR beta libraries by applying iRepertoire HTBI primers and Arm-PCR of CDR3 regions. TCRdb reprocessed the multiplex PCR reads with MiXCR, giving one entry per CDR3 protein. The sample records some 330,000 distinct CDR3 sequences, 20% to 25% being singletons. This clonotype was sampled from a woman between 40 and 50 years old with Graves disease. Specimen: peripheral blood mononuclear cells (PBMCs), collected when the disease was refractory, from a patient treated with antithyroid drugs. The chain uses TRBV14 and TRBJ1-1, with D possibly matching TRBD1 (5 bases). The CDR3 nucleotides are TGTGCCAGCAGCCAAGCCCCAGTGGGGATAGGGGCTGAAGCTTTCTTT. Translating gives CASSQAPVGIGAEAFF. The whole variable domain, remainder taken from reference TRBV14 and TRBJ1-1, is EAGVTQFPSHSVIEKGQTVTLRCDPISGHDNLYWYRRVMGKEIKFLLHFVKESKQDESGMPNNRFLAERTGGTYSTLKVQPAELEDSGVYFCASSQAPVGIGAEAFFGQGTRLTVV.